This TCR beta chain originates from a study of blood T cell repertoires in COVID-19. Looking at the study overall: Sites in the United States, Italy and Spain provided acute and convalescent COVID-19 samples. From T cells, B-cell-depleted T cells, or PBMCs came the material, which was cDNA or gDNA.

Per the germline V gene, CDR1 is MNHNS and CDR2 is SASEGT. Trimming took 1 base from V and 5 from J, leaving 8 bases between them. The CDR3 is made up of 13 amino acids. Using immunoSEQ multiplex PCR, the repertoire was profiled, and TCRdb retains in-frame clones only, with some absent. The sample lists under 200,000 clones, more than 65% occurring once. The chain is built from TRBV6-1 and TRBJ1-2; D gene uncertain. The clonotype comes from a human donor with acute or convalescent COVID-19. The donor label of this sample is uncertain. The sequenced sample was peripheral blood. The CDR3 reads CASSEGVRYGYTF. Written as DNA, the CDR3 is TGTGCCAGCAGTGAAGGCGTACGGTATGGCTACACCTTC.